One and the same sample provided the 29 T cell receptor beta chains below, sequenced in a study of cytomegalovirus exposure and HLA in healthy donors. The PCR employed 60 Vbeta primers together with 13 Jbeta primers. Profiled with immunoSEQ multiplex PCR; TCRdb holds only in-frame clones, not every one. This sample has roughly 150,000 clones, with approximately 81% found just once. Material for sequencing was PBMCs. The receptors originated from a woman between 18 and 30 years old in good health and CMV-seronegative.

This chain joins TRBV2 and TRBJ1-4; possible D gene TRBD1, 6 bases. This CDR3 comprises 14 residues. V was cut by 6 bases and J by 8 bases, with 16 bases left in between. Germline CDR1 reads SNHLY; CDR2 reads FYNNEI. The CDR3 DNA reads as TGTGCCAGCAGGCTCCGGGACAACGGAGAAAAACTGTTTTTT. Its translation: CASRLRDNGEKLFF.

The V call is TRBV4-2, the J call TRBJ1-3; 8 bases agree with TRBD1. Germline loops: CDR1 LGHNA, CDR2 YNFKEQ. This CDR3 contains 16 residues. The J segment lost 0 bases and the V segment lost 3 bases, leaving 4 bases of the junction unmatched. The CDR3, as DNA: TGTGCCAGCAGCCAGCCCGACAGGGGCTCTGGAAACACCATATATTTT. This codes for CASSQPDRGSGNTIYF.

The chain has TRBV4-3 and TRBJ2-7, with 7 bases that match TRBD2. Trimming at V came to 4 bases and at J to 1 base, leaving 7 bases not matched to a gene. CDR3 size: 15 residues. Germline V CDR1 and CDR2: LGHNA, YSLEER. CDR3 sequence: CASSPRASGSYEQYF. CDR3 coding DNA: TGCGCCAGCAGCCCTCGGGCTAGCGGTTCCTACGAGCAGTACTTC.

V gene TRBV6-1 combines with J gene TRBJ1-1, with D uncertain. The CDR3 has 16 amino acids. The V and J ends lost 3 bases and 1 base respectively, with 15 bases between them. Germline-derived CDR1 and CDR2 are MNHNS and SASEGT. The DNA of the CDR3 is TGTGCCAGCAGTGAGGGGAGGATATCTACGAACACTGAAGCTTTCTTT. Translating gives CASSEGRISTNTEAFF.

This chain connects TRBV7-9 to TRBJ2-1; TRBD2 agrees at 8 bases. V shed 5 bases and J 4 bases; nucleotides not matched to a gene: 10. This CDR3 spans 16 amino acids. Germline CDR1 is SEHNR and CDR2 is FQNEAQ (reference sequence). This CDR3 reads CASSPPGAGGYNEQFF. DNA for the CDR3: TGTGCCAGCAGCCCCCCTGGGGCGGGGGGTTACAATGAGCAGTTCTTC.

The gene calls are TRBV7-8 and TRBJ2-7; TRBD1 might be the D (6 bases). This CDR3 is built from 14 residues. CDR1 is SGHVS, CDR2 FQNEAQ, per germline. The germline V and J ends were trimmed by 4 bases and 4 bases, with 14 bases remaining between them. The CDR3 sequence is CASSWGPPPYEQYF. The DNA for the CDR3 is TGTGCCAGCAGCTGGGGGCCACCCCCGTACGAGCAGTACTTC.

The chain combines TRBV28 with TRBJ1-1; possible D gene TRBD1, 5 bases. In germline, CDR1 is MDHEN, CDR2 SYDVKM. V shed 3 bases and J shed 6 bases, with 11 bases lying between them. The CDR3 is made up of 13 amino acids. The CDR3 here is CASSFSGFPEAFF. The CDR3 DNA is TGTGCCAGCAGTTTCTCAGGGTTCCCTGAAGCTTTCTTT. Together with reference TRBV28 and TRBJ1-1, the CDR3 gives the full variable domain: DVKVTQSSRYLVKRTGEKVFLECVQDMDHENMFWYRQDPGLGLRLIYFSYDVKMKEKGDIPEGYSVSREKKERFSLILESASTNQTSMYLCASSFSGFPEAFFGQGTRLTVV.

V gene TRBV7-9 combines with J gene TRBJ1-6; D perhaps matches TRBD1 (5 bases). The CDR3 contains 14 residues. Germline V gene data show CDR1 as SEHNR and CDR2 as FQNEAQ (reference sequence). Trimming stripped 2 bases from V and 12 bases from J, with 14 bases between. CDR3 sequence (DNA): TGTGCCAGCAGCTTAATGACAGAGATTATACCCCTCCACTTT. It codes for CASSLMTEIIPLHF.

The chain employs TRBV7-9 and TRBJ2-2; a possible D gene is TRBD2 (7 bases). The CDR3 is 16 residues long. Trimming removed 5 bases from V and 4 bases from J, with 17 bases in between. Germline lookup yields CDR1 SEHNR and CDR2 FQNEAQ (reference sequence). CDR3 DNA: TGTGCCAGCAGCCCATCAGCCGGGGGGCGCACCGGGGAGCTGTTTTTT. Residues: CASSPSAGGRTGELFF.

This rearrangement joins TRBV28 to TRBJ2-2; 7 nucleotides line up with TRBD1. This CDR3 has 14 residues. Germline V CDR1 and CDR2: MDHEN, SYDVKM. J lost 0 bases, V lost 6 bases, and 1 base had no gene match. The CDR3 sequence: CASRGTANTGELFF. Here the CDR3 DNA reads TGTGCCAGCAGGGGGACAGCGAACACCGGGGAGCTGTTTTTT.

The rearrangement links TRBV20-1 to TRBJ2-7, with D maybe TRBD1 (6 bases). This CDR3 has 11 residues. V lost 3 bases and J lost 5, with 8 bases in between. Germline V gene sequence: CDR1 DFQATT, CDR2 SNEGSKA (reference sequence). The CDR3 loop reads CSASRDNEQYF. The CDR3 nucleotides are TGCAGTGCTAGTAGGGACAACGAGCAGTACTTC.

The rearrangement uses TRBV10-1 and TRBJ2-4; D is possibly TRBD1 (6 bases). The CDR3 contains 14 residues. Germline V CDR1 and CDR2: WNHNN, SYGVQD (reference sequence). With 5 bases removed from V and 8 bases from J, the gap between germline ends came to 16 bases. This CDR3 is CASSRDTTVDIQYF. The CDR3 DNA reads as TGCGCCAGCAGTCGGGACACAACCGTGGACATTCAGTACTTC.

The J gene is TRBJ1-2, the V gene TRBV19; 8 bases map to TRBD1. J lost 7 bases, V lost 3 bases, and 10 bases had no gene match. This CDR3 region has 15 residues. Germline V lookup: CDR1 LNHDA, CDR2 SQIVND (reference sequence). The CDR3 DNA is TGTGCCAGTAGTATTGCGCAGGGGGCGTCTGCTGGCTACACCTTC. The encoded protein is CASSIAQGASAGYTF. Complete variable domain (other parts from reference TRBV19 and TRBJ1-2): DGGITQSPKYLFRKEGQNVTLSCEQNLNHDAMYWYRQDPGQGLRLIYYSQIVNDFQKGDIAEGYSVSREKKESFPLTVTSAQKNPTAFYLCASSIAQGASAGYTFGSGTRLTVV.

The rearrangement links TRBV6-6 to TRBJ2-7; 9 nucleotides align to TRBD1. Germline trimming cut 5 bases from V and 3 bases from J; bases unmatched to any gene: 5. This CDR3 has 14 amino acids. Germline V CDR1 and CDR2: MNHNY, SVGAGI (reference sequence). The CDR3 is CASSIETGGYEQYF. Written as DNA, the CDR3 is TGTGCCAGCAGTATCGAGACAGGGGGCTACGAGCAGTACTTC.

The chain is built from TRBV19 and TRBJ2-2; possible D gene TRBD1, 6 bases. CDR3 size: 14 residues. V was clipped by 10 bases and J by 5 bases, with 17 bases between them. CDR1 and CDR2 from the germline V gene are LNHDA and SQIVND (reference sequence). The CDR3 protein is CATTRDIQTGELFF. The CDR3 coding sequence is TGTGCCACCACTAGGGACATACAGACCGGGGAGCTGTTTTTT. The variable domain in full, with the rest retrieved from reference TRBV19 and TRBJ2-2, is DGGITQSPKYLFRKEGQNVTLSCEQNLNHDAMYWYRQDPGQGLRLIYYSQIVNDFQKGDIAEGYSVSREKKESFPLTVTSAQKNPTAFYLCATTRDIQTGELFFGEGSRLTVL.

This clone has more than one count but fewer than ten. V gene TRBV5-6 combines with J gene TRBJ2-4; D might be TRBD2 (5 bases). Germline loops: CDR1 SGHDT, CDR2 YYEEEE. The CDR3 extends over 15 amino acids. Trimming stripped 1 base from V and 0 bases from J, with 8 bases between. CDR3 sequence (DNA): TGTGCCAGCAGCTTGACGGGGTTAGCCAAAAACATTCAGTACTTC. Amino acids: CASSLTGLAKNIQYF.

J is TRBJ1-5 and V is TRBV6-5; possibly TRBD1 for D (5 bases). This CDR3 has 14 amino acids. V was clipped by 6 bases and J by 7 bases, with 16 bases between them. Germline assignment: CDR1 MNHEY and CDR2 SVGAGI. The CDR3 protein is CASSPRGMGQPQHF. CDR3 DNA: TGTGCCAGCAGCCCTCGGGGGATGGGGCAGCCCCAGCATTTT.

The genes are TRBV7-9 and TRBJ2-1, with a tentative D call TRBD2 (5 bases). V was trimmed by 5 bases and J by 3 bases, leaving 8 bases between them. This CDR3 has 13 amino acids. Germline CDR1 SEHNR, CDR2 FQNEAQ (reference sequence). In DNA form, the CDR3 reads TGTGCCAGCAGCCCGGGAATCTACAATGAGCAGTTCTTC. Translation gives CASSPGIYNEQFF.

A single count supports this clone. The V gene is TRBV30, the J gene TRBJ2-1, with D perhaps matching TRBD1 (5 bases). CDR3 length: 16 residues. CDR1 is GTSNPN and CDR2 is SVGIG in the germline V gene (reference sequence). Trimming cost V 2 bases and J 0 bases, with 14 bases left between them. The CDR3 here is CAWSTNRRSSYNEQFF. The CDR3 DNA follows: TGTGCCTGGAGTACCAACAGGCGTAGCTCCTACAATGAGCAGTTCTTC.

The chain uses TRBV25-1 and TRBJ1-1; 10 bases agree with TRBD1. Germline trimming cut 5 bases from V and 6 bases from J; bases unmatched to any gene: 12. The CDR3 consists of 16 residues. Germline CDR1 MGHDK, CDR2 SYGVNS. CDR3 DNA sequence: TGTGCCAGCAGTCCCCGGGACAGGGGTTTTGGCGCTGAAGCTTTCTTT. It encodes CASSPRDRGFGAEAFF.

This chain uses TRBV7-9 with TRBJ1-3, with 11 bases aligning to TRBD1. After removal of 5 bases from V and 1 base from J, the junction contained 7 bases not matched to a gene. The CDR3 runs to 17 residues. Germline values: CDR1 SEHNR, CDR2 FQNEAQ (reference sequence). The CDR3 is CASSTDRGLRSGNTIYF. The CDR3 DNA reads TGTGCCAGCAGCACGGACAGGGGGCTTAGGTCTGGAAACACCATATATTTT.

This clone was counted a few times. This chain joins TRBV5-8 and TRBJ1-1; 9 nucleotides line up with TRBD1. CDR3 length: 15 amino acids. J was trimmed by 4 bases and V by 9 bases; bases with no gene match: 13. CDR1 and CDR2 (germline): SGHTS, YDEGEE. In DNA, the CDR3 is TGTGCCACCAACAGGGGGCGGCTCCGTAGCACTGAAGCTTTCTTT. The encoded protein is CATNRGRLRSTEAFF.

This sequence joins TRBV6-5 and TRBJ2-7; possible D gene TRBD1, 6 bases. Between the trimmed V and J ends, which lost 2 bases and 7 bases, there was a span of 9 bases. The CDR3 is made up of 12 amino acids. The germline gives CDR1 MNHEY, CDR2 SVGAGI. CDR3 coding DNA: TGTGCCAGCAGTTACGGGACAACAGAGCAGTACTTC. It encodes CASSYGTTEQYF.

The CDR3 nucleotides are TGTGCCAGCAGTGAAGCACGACACCCAGGAGGAGGAGATACGCAGTATTTT. Translation: CASSEARHPGGGDTQYF. The chain links TRBV6-1 to TRBJ2-3; D may be TRBD2 (5 bases). V lost 0 bases, J lost 5 bases, and 18 bases lay in between. Germline CDR1 and CDR2: MNHNS and SASEGT. The length of the CDR3 is 17 residues.

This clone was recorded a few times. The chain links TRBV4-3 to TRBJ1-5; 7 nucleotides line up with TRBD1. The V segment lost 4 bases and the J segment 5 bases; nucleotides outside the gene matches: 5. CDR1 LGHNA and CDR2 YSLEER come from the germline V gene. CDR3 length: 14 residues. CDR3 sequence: CASSLVQGDQPQHF. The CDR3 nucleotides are TGCGCCAGCAGCCTAGTTCAGGGGGATCAGCCCCAGCATTTT.

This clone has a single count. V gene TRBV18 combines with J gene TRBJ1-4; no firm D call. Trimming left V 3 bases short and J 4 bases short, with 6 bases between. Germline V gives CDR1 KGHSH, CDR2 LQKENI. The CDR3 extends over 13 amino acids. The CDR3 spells CASSPYSNEKLFF. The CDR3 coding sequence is TGTGCCAGCTCACCTTACAGTAATGAAAAACTGTTTTTT.

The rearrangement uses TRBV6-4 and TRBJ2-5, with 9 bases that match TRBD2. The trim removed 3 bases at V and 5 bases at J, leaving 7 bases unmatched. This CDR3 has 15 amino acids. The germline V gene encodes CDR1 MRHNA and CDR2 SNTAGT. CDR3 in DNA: TGTGCCAGCAGTGAAACGGCGGGGGGGCTGGAGACCCAGTACTTC. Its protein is CASSETAGGLETQYF.

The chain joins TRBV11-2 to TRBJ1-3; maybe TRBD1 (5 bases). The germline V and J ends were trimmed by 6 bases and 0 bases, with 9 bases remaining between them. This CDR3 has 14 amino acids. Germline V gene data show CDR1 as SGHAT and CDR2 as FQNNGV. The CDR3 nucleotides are TGTGCCAGCAGGGCAGGGCTCTCTGGAAACACCATATATTTT. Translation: CASRAGLSGNTIYF.

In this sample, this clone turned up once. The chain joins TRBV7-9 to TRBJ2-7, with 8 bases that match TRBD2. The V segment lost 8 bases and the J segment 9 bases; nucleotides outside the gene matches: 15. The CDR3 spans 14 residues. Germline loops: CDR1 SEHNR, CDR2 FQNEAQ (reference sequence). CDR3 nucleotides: TGTGCCAGCGCTCCCCCGGGTAGCGGGACCCCGCAGTACTTC. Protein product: CASAPPGSGTPQYF. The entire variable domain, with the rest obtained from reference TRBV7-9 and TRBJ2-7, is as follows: DTGVSQNPRHKITKRGQNVTFRCDPISEHNRLYWYRQTLGQGPEFLTYFQNEAQLEKSRLLSDRFSAERPKGSFSTLEIQRTEQGDSAMYLCASAPPGSGTPQYFGPGTRLTVT.